What follows is one TCR beta chain and its context. CDR1 LNHNV and CDR2 YYDKDF come from the germline V gene (reference sequence). The CDR3 has 14 residues. Trimming pared 5 bases from V and 1 base from J, leaving 11 bases between. This sample is part of a study of T cell changes during pregnancy in multiple sclerosis. The method was immunoSEQ multiplex PCR; TCRdb's version includes in-frame clones alone and lacks a portion of them. The data contain some 16,000 clones, 84% of them singletons. The source is a female donor in good health, enrolled as a control in a pregnancy study. The sample consisted of CD8+ T cells from peripheral blood mononuclear cells, taken in the second trimester of pregnancy. V and J are TRBV15 and TRBJ1-2; D is unclear. The CDR3 sequence: CATSAQDFNYGYTF. The CDR3 nucleotides read TGTGCCACCAGCGCACAAGATTTTAACTATGGCTACACCTTC.